The 18 T cell receptor beta chains below were found in one sample sequenced in a study of blood T cell repertoires in COVID-19. The assay was immunoSEQ multiplex PCR, and TCRdb's table has in-frame clones only and misses some. The data contain about 94,000 clones, roughly 84% of them singletons. What was sequenced was peripheral blood. These receptors came from a man aged 60 to 75 with acute or convalescent COVID-19.

This clone came up a few times. The chain joins TRBV6-6 to TRBJ1-2; D is possibly TRBD1 (6 bases). The germline V and J ends were trimmed by 0 bases and 12 bases, with 17 bases remaining between them. Germline CDR1 and CDR2: MNHNY and SVGAGI (reference sequence). This CDR3 region has 14 residues. For the CDR3, the DNA is TGTGCCAGCAGTTACTCGAGCGGGGGCGAAGGCGACACCTTC. It specifies CASSYSSGGEGDTF.

This clone was counted a single time. The chain employs TRBV5-6 and TRBJ1-1, with 7 bases aligning to TRBD1. The germline V gene encodes CDR1 SGHDT and CDR2 YYEEEE. V lost 4 bases, J lost 0 bases, and 3 bases stayed unmatched. The CDR3 length is 14 residues. The CDR3 loop is CASSEGQMNTEAFF. The CDR3 nucleotides read TGTGCCAGCAGCGAGGGACAGATGAACACTGAAGCTTTCTTT.

V usage is TRBV11-2 and J usage is TRBJ2-7; D ambiguous. Germline values: CDR1 SGHAT, CDR2 FQNNGV. The CDR3 is 14 residues long. Trimming cost V 1 base and J 2 bases, with 9 bases left between them. The CDR3 DNA is TGTGCCAGCAGCTTAGGCCACACAGCCTACGAGCAGTACTTC. It yields the protein CASSLGHTAYEQYF.

This clone appeared once. The rearrangement uses TRBV4-3 and TRBJ1-2; tentative D call: TRBD1 (5 bases). This CDR3 region has 16 residues. Trimming shortened V by 4 bases and J by 0 bases, and 15 bases separated the two germline ends. The germline V gene encodes CDR1 LGHNA and CDR2 YSLEER. This CDR3 reads CASSLDNAAANYGYTF. CDR3 coding DNA: TGCGCCAGCAGCCTGGACAACGCTGCGGCTAACTATGGCTACACCTTC.

V gene TRBV19 combines with J gene TRBJ1-1; possible D gene TRBD1, 6 bases. The V end lost 4 bases, the J end lost 6 bases, and 21 bases lay between the germline ends. The CDR3 length is 16 residues. The germline CDR1 and CDR2 sequences are LNHDA and SQIVND (reference sequence). This CDR3 is CASSTQGMTNIAEAFF. CDR3 coding DNA: TGTGCCAGTAGTACACAGGGTATGACCAATATCGCTGAAGCTTTCTTT. The full variable domain, in which reference TRBV19 and TRBJ1-1 provide the parts outside the CDR3, is DGGITQSPKYLFRKEGQNVTLSCEQNLNHDAMYWYRQDPGQGLRLIYYSQIVNDFQKGDIAEGYSVSREKKESFPLTVTSAQKNPTAFYLCASSTQGMTNIAEAFFGQGTRLTVV.

The genes are TRBV5-6 and TRBJ1-6; weak D call: TRBD1 (5 bases). The CDR3 covers 15 residues. The V and J ends lost 4 bases and 4 bases respectively, with 12 bases between them. Germline V gives CDR1 SGHDT, CDR2 YYEEEE. DNA for the CDR3: TGTGCCAGCAGCAACACCCAGGGATATAATTCACCCCTCCACTTT. It is translated as CASSNTQGYNSPLHF.

The chain joins TRBV6-5 to TRBJ2-7; D remains ambiguous. The germline V and J ends were trimmed by 2 bases and 1 base, with 9 bases remaining between them. The CDR3 is made up of 14 amino acids. Per the germline V gene, CDR1 is MNHEY and CDR2 is SVGAGI. The CDR3: CASSYGDLSYEQYF. Written as DNA, the CDR3 is TGTGCCAGCAGTTACGGAGACTTATCCTACGAGCAGTACTTC.

The rearrangement links TRBV5-6 to TRBJ2-3; D remains ambiguous. V shed 4 bases and J shed 0 bases, with 6 bases lying between them. CDR1 and CDR2 from the germline V gene are SGHDT and YYEEEE. CDR3 length: 13 residues. The CDR3 DNA sequence: TGTGCCAGCAGCAGCTCTAGCACAGATACGCAGTATTTT. Translated, it gives CASSSSSTDTQYF.

This chain connects TRBV27 to TRBJ1-6; tentatively, D is TRBD1 (6 bases). The V gene lost 4 bases and the J gene lost 7 bases, with 14 bases spanning the gap. The CDR3 has 15 amino acids. Per the germline V gene, CDR1 is MNHEY and CDR2 is SMNVEV (reference sequence). The CDR3 sequence: CASSSTGRRNSPLHF. The CDR3 bases are TGTGCCAGCAGTTCTACAGGGAGACGGAATTCACCCCTCCACTTT.

The chain links TRBV3-1 (or the pseudogene TRBV3-2) to TRBJ2-7, with 11 bases fitting TRBD2. The CDR3 has 15 amino acids. Trimming at V came to 4 bases and at J to 0 bases, leaving 2 bases not matched to a gene. CDR1 is LGHDT and CDR2 is YNNKEL in the germline V gene (reference sequence). The CDR3, as DNA: TGTGCCAGCAGCCCTGGGACTAGCGGCTCCTACGAGCAGTACTTC. This gives the protein CASSPGTSGSYEQYF.

The rearrangement joins TRBV30 to TRBJ2-7; 7 nucleotides agree with TRBD1. Germline lookup yields CDR1 GTSNPN and CDR2 SVGIG (reference sequence). Unmatched junction bases numbered 8, after V lost 2 bases and J lost 4 bases. There are 14 residues in the CDR3. The CDR3 here is CAWSPGTALYEQYF. The DNA for the CDR3 is TGTGCCTGGAGTCCCGGGACAGCTCTTTACGAGCAGTACTTC.

This sequence joins TRBV10-3 and TRBJ2-3, with 7 nucleotides matching TRBD2. The ends lost 7 bases at V and 1 base at J; junction bases unmatched: 8. This CDR3 comprises 15 residues. Germline V gene sequence: CDR1 ENHRY, CDR2 SYGVKD. The CDR3 loop reads CAINGTTPRTDTQYF. The CDR3 DNA sequence: TGTGCCATCAATGGGACTACCCCTCGCACAGATACGCAGTATTTT.

The CDR3 DNA reads as TGCAGCGTAACCCAGGGTGGCAATCAGCCCCAGCATTTT. Translated: CSVTQGGNQPQHF. The chain combines TRBV29-1 with TRBJ1-5; the D gene is possibly TRBD1 (5 bases). The germline gives CDR1 SQVTM, CDR2 ANQGSEA. This CDR3 region has 13 residues. Trimming stripped 6 bases from V and 2 bases from J, with 11 bases between.

The genes are TRBV3-1 (or the pseudogene TRBV3-2) and TRBJ2-1; TRBD2 agrees at 11 bases. Germline trimming cut 1 base from V and 12 bases from J; bases unmatched to any gene: 11. The CDR3 sequence is 16 residues long. CDR1 and CDR2 (germline): LGHDT, YNNKEL (reference sequence). The CDR3 sequence is CASSQGVSGGAQGQFF. CDR3 sequence (DNA): TGTGCCAGCAGCCAAGGAGTTAGCGGGGGGGCCCAAGGGCAGTTCTTC.

This chain links TRBV24-1 with TRBJ2-5; D unclear. CDR1 and CDR2 from the germline V gene are KGHDR and SFDVKD. This CDR3 is built from 12 residues. V was trimmed by 7 bases and J by 1 base, leaving 6 bases between them. The DNA of the CDR3 is TGTGCCACCAGACAGACCCAAGAGACCCAGTACTTC. Translation gives CATRQTQETQYF.

Only a few counts were recorded for this clone. This sample includes further DNA sequences coding for the same CDR3. The chain combines TRBV6-5 with TRBJ1-4, with TRBD1 identical over 7 bases. Losses at the gene ends were 5 bases for V and 2 bases for J; bases not matched to a gene: 5. CDR3 size: 15 residues. In germline, CDR1 is MNHEY, CDR2 SVGAGI. CDR3 loop: CASSLTGATNEKLFF. In DNA form, the CDR3 reads TGTGCCAGCAGTCTTACAGGGGCTACTAATGAAAAACTGTTTTTT.

The chain links TRBV10-3 to TRBJ2-2; no definite D call. Per germline, CDR1 ENHRY and CDR2 SYGVKD. V gave up 2 bases and J gave up 0 bases, with 7 bases separating them. The CDR3 is 15 residues long. The CDR3 coding sequence is TGTGCCATCAGTGAGACCCCTACGAACACCGGGGAGCTGTTTTTT. Its protein is CAISETPTNTGELFF.

The chain couples TRBV4-3 to TRBJ2-7; the D is unclear. The CDR3 has 13 residues. V shed 2 bases and J shed 5 bases, with 10 bases lying between them. Per germline, CDR1 LGHNA and CDR2 YSLEER. DNA for the CDR3: TGCGCCAGCAGCCAAACGAGTTCGAACGAGCAGTACTTC. Translating it yields CASSQTSSNEQYF.